This is a list of T cell receptor beta chains from one sample in a study of blood T cell repertoires in COVID-19. The repertoire was sequenced with immunoSEQ multiplex PCR; TCRdb's copy has only in-frame clones and lacks some. The sample holds about 150,000 clones; around four fifths are singletons and the top ten take around 2.1%. The material sequenced was peripheral blood. All receptors derive from a woman of 80 years or more with acute or convalescent COVID-19. Both conserved end residues are part of each CDR3.

v_gene: TRBV14; j_gene: TRBJ1-1; CDR3aa: CASRGSGWNTEAFF
v_gene: TRBV7-2; j_gene: TRBJ1-2; CDR3aa: CASSLGGGREHGYTF
v_gene: TRBV7-2; j_gene: TRBJ1-1; CDR3aa: CASSTPLGTGVNMNTEAFF
v_gene: TRBV25-1; j_gene: TRBJ2-3; CDR3aa: CASSERLAGTDTQYF
v_gene: TRBV5-1; j_gene: TRBJ1-1; CDR3aa: CASSWGLNTEAFF
v_gene: TRBV29-1; j_gene: TRBJ2-5; CDR3aa: CSAHGGQETQYF
v_gene: TRBV11-2; j_gene: TRBJ2-7; CDR3aa: CASSLDRTGGYEQYF
v_gene: TRBV10-3; j_gene: TRBJ2-1; CDR3aa: CAILSGANNEQFF
v_gene: TRBV5-1; j_gene: TRBJ1-6; CDR3aa: CASSLGLLGQGNNSPLHF
v_gene: TRBV6-5; j_gene: TRBJ1-6; CDR3aa: CASSNAGKNSPLHF
v_gene: TRBV5-5; j_gene: TRBJ2-7; CDR3aa: CASSLQGGRYEQYF